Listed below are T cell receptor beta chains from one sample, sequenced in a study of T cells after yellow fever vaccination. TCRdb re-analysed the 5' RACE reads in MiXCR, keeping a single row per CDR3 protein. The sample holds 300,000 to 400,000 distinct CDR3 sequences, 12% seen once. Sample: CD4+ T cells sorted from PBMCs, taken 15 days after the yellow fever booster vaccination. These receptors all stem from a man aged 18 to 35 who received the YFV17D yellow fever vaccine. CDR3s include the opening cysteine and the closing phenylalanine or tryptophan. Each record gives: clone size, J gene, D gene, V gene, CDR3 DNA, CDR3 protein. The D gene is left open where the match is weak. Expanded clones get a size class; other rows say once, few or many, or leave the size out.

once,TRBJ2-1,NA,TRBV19,TGTGCCAGTAGCCGACTTCCGGGACTCAACAATGAGCAGTTCTTC,CASSRLPGLNNEQFF
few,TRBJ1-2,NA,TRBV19,TGTGCCAGTAGTATAGGAAGAGGGACGGCTAACTATGGCTACACCTTC,CASSIGRGTANYGYTF
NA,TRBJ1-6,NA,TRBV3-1,TGTGCCAGCAGCCAGTCAGGGTGGTTAGGTTCACCCCTCCACTTT,CASSQSGWLGSPLHF
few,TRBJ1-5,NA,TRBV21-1,TGTGCCAGCAGCAAAACGGGGGAGCCTTATAGCAATCAGCCCCAGCATTTT,CASSKTGEPYSNQPQHF
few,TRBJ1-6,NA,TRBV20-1,TGCAGTGCTAGTGATCCGGCCTCCGGGGACAATTCACCCCTCCACTTT,CSASDPASGDNSPLHF
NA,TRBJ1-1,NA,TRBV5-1,TGCGCCAGCAGCCCCCAGGGGCAGAACACTGAAGCTTTCTTT,CASSPQGQNTEAFF
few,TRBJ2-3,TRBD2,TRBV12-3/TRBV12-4,TGTGCCAGCAGAACTAGCGCGGGAGATACGCAGTATTTT,CASRTSAGDTQYF
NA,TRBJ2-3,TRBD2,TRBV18,TGTGCCAGCTCACCCGATAGCGGGGCAGATACGCAGTATTTT,CASSPDSGADTQYF
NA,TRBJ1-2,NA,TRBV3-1,TGTGCCAGCAGCCAAGTCTTCCAGCCCTATGGCTACACCTTC,CASSQVFQPYGYTF
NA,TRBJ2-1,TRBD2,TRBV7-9,TGTGCCAGCAGCTTAGCTTTGAGAGGAATGGGACTAGCCTCCTATGAGCAGTTCTTC,CASSLALRGMGLASYEQFF
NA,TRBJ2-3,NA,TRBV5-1,TGCGCCAGCAGCTTGGGGGTGTCAAAGAATACGCAGTATTTT,CASSLGVSKNTQYF
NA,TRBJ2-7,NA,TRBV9,TGTGCCAGCAGCGTATCAGGCCAAGGCTACGAGCAGTACTTC,CASSVSGQGYEQYF
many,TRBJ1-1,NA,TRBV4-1,TGCGCCAGCAGCCAAAGGGCCCTGAACACTGAAGCTTTCTTT,CASSQRALNTEAFF
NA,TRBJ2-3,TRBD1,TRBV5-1,TGCGCCAGCAGCTTGGTGGGACAGGGGGCGGATACGCAGTATTTT,CASSLVGQGADTQYF
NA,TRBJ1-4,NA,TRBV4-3,TGCGCCAGCAGCCAAGCGGCAGGGAATGAAAAACTGTTTTTT,CASSQAAGNEKLFF
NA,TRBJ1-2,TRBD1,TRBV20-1,TGCAGTGCGCGTCGGACAGGACTTCTGACTGGGGGCTACACCTTC,CSARRTGLLTGGYTF
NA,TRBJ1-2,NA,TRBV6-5,TGTGCCAGCAGTTACGCGGGAAGCTATGGCTACACCTTC,CASSYAGSYGYTF
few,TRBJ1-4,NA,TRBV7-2,TGTGCCAGCAGCCCAGATCGACTTGGGGTTGGCGAAAAACTGTTTTTT,CASSPDRLGVGEKLFF
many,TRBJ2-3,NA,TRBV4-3,TGCGCCAGCAGCCAAGGTATAGCCACCTTGACAGATACGCAGTATTTT,CASSQGIATLTDTQYF
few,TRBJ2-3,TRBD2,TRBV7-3,TGTGCCAGCAGCACTAGCGGGGGGGTCGATACGCAGTATTTT,CASSTSGGVDTQYF
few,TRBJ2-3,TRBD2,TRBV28,TGTGCCAGCCCTCCGGTGGGGACTACTGACACAGATACGCAGTATTTT,CASPPVGTTDTDTQYF
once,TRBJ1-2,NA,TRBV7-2,TGTGCCAGCAGCTCCGGTCTGCGGTATGGCTACACCTTC,CASSSGLRYGYTF
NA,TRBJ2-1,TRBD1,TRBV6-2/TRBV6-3,TGTGCCAGCAGTCGCTGGACAGGGTTAAACAATGAGCAGTTCTTC,CASSRWTGLNNEQFF
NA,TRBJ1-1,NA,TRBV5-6,TGTGCCAGCAGCTTGGGCAGGGGAGCTTTCTTT,CASSLGRGAFF
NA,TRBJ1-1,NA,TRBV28,TGTGCCAGCAGTGCACCAACGAGCACTGAAGCTTTCTTT,CASSAPTSTEAFF
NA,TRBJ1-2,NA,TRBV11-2,TGTGCCAGCAGCTTAGGAGGTTCCCAACCCTATGGCTACACCTTC,CASSLGGSQPYGYTF
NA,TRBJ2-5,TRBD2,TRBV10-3,TGTGCCATCAGTCCCGACCCTAGCGGTTGGGGAGGGACCCAGTACTTC,CAISPDPSGWGGTQYF
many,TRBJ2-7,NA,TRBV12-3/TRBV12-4,TGTGCCAGCAGTTCACAGGGCTACGAGCAGTACTTC,CASSSQGYEQYF
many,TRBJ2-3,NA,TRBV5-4,TGTGCCAGCAGCTTGGCCATGAGGTGGGGAGATACGCAGTATTTT,CASSLAMRWGDTQYF
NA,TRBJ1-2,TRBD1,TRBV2,TGTGCCAGCAGCTCGGGACAGTGGAACTATGGCTACACCTTC,CASSSGQWNYGYTF
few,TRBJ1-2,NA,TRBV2,TGTGCCAGCAGTGAACGTCGGGCGGCGGGGGCCTATGGCTACACCTTC,CASSERRAAGAYGYTF
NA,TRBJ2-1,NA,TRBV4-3,TGCGCCAGCAGCCGGCGGGACAGCCGCAATGAGCAGTTCTTC,CASSRRDSRNEQFF
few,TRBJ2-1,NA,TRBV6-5,TGTGCCAGCAGACGGGGGAACTACAATGAGCAGTTCTTC,CASRRGNYNEQFF
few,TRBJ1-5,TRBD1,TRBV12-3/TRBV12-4,TGTGCCAGCAAACCGGGACAGGGAAAAACAAGGCAGCCCCAGCATTTT,CASKPGQGKTRQPQHF
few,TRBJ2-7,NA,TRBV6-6,TGTGCCAGCAGTTACTCAATTGCTACCTACGAGCAGTACTTC,CASSYSIATYEQYF
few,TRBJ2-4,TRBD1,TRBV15,TGTGCCACCAGCAGAGTAGGGGGCTTGGACATTCAGTACTTC,CATSRVGGLDIQYF
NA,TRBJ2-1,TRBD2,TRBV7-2,TGTGCCAGCAGCCTGGGACTACAAAATTACAATGAGCAGTTCTTC,CASSLGLQNYNEQFF
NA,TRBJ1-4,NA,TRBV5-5,TGTGCCAGCAGCCCGGGACAACTCTCAACTAATGAAAAACTGTTTTTT,CASSPGQLSTNEKLFF
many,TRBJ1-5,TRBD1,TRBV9,TGTGCCAGCAGCTTAGGACAGGATGGCCAGCCCCAGCATTTT,CASSLGQDGQPQHF
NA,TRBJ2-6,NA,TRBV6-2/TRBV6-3,TGTGCCAGCACTAGGCCACTCTCTGGGGCCAACGTCCTGACTTTC,CASTRPLSGANVLTF
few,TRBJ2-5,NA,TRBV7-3,TGTGCCAGCAGCATCAGCAGGGAAGAGACCCAGTACTTC,CASSISREETQYF